The sequence of this TCR beta chain was determined in a study of T cells in localized non-small cell lung cancer. The CDR3 length is 15 residues. The germline CDR1 and CDR2 sequences are SEHNR and FQNEAQ (reference sequence). V lost 1 base to trimming and J lost 4 bases, with 11 bases between them. A single count supports this clone. Sequenced by immunoSEQ multiplex PCR; TCRdb stores in-frame clones only, minus some. The top ten hold over 1.5% of the sample, which has around 130,000 clones, about 90% seen once. This TCR was recovered from a female donor over 55 with stage I lung adenocarcinoma. The chain links TRBV7-9 to TRBJ2-1; D not resolved. The sequencing here drew on peripheral blood, taken before any cancer treatment. This chain's CDR3 is CASSLGIGAYNEQFF. CDR3 coding DNA: TGTGCCAGCAGCTTAGGGATAGGAGCTTACAATGAGCAGTTCTTC.